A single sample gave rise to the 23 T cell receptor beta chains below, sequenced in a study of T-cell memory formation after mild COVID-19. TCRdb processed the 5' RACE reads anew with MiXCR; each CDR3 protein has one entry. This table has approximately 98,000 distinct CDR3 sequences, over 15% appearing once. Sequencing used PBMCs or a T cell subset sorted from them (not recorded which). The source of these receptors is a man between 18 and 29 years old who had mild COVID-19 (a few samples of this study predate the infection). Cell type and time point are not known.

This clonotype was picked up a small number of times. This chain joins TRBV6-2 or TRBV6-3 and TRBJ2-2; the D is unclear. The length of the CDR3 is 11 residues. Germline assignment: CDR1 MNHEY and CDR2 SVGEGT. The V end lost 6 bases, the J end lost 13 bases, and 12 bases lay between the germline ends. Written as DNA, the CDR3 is TGTGCCAGCAGCACGAACAACGGGCTGTTTTTT. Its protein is CASSTNNGLFF.

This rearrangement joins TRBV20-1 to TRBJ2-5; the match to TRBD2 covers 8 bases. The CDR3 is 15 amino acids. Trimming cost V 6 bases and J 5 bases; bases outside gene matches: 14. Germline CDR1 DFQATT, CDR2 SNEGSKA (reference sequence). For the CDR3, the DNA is TGCAGTGCAATGAGTCCGGGGGGGGGCTTGGAGACCCAGTACTTC. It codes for CSAMSPGGGLETQYF.

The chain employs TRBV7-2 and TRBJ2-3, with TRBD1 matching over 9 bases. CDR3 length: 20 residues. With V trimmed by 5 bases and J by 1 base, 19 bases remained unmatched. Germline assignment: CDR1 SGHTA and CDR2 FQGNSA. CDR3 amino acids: CASSRPGTGRERDGTDTQYF. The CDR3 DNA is TGTGCCAGCAGCAGACCCGGGACAGGGAGAGAGCGGGACGGCACAGATACGCAGTATTTT.

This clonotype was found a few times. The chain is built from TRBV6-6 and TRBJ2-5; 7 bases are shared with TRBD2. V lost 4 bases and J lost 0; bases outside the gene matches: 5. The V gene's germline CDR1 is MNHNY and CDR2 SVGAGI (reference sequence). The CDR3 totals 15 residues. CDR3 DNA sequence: TGTGCCAGCAGTTTGGCGGGGGAGTACCAAGAGACCCAGTACTTC. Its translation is CASSLAGEYQETQYF.

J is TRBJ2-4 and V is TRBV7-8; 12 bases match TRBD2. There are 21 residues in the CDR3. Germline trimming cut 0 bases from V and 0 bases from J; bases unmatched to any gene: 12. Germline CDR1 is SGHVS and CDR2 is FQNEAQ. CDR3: CASSLARLLAGGMLAKNIQYF. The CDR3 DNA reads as TGTGCCAGCAGCTTAGCGAGGTTGCTAGCGGGGGGGATGTTAGCCAAAAACATTCAGTACTTC.

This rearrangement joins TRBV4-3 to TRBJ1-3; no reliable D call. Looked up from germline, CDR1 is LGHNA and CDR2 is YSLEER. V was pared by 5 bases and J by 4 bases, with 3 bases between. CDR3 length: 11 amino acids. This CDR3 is CASSDGNTIYF. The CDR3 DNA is TGCGCCAGCAGCGACGGAAACACCATATATTTT.

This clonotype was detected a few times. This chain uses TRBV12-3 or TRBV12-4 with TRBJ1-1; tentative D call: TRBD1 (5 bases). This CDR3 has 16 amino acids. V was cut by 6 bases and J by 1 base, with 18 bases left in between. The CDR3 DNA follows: TGTGCCAGCAGCCCTGCGGGGGGGGGGAAGAACACTGAAGCTTTCTTT. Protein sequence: CASSPAGGGKNTEAFF.

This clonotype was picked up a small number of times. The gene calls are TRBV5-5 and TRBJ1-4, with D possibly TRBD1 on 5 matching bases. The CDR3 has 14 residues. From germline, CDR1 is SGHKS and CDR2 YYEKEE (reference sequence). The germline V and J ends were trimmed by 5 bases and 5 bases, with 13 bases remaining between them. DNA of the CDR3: TGTGCCAGCAGTGCAGGGAGGCAGAATGAAAAACTGTTTTTT. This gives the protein CASSAGRQNEKLFF.

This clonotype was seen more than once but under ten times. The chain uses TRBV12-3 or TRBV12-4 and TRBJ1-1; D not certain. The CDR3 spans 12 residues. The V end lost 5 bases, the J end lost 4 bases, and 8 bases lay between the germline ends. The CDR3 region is CASSPLRTEAFF. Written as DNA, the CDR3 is TGTGCCAGCAGTCCCCTCCGCACTGAAGCTTTCTTT.

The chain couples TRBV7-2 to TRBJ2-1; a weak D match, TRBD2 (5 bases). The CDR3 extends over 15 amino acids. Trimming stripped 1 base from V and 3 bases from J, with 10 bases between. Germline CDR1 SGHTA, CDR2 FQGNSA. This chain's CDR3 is CASSLGGYNYNEQFF. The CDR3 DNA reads TGTGCCAGCAGCTTAGGAGGGTATAACTACAATGAGCAGTTCTTC.

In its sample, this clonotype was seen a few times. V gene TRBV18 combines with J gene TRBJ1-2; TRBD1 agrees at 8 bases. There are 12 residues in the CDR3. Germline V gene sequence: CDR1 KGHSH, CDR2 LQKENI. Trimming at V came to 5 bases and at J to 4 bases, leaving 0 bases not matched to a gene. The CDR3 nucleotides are TGTGCCAGCTCAGGACAGGGCTATGGCTACACCTTC. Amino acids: CASSGQGYGYTF. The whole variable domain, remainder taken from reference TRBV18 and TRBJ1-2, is NAGVMQNPRHLVRRRGQEARLRCSPMKGHSHVYWYRQLPEEGLKFMVYLQKENIIDESGMPKERFSAEFPKEGPSILRIQQVVRGDSAAYFCASSGQGYGYTFGSGTRLTVV.

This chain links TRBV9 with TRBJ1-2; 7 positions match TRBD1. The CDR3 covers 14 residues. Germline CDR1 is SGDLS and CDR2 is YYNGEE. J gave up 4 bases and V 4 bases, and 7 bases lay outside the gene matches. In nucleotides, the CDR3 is TGTGCCAGCAGCCCAATAAACAGGGGCTATGGCTACACCTTC. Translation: CASSPINRGYGYTF.

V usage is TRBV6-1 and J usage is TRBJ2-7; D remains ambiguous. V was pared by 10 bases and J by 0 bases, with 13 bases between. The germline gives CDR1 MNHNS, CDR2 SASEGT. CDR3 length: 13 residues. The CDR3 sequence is CATRNGHSYEQYV. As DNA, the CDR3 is TGTGCCACCCGGAACGGCCACTCCTACGAGCAGTACGTC.

The CDR3 DNA follows: TGTGCCAGCAGCCAAACAGGGGCGCCCGGGGAGCTGTTTTTT. Translation: CASSQTGAPGELFF. The chain has TRBV7-3 and TRBJ2-2; 7 positions agree with TRBD1. The V gene's germline CDR1 is SGHTA and CDR2 FQGTGA. Trimming took 5 bases from V and 6 from J; bases not matched to a gene: 6. This CDR3 comprises 14 residues.

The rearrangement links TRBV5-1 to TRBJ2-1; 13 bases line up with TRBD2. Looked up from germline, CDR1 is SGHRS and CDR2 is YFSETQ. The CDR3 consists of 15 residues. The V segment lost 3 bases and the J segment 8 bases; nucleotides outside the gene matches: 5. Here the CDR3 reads CASSSEGLAGDEQFF. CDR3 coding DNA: TGCGCCAGCAGCTCAGAAGGACTAGCGGGGGATGAGCAGTTCTTC.

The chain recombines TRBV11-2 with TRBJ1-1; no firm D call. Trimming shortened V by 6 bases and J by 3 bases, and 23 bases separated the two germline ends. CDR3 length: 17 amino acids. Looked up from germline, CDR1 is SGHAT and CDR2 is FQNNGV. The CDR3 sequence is CASSIRVTTVVDTEAFF. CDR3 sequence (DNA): TGTGCCAGCAGTATACGGGTCACCACGGTCGTGGACACTGAAGCTTTCTTT.

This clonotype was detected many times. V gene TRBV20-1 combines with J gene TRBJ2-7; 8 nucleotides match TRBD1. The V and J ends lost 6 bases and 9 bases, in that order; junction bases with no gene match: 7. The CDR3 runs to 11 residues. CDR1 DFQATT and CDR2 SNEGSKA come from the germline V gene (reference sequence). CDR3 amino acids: CSAGQGLGQYV. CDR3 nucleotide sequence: TGCAGTGCCGGACAGGGCCTCGGGCAGTACGTC.

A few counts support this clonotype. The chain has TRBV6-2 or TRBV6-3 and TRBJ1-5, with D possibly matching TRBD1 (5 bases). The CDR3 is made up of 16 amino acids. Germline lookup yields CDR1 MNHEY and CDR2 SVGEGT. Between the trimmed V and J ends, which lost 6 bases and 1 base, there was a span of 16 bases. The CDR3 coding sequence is TGTGCCAGCAGCCCCCACCGGGACGGGAGCAATCAGCCCCAGCATTTT. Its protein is CASSPHRDGSNQPQHF.

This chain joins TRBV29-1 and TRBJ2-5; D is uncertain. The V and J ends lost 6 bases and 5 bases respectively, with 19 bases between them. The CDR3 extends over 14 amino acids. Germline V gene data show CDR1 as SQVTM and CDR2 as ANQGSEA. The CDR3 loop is CSVATRHLGETQYF. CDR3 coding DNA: TGCAGCGTAGCGACGCGGCATCTCGGGGAGACCCAGTACTTC.

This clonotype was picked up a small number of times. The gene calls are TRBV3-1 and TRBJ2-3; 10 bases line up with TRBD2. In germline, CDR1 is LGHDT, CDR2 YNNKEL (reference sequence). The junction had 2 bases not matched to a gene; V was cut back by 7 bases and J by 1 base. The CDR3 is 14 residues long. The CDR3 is CASILAGGTDTQYF. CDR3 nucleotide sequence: TGTGCCAGCATCCTAGCGGGGGGCACAGATACGCAGTATTTT.

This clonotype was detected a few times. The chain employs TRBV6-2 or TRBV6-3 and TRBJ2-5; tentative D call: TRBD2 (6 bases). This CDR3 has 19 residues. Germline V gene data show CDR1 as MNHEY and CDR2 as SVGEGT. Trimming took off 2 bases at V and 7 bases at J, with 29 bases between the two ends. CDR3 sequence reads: CASSYETTGLAATSGTQYF. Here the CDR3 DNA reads TGTGCCAGCAGTTACGAGACTACCGGGTTAGCGGCCACCTCCGGGACCCAGTACTTC.

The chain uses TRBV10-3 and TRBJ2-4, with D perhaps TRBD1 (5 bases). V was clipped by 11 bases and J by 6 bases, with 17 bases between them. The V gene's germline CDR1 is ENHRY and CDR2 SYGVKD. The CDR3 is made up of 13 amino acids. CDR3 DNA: TGTGCCCTTCTTCGTCCAAGGGGAAACATTCAGTACTTC. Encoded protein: CALLRPRGNIQYF.

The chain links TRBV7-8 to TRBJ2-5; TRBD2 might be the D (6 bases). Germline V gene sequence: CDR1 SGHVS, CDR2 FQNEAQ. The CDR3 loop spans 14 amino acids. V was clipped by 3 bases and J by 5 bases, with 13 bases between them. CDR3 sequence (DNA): TGTGCCAGCAGCTTGTTTGGGAGGAGGGAGACCCAGTACTTC. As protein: CASSLFGRRETQYF.